This T cell receptor beta chain was recovered during a study of blood T cell repertoires in COVID-19. Method: immunoSEQ multiplex PCR; TCRdb's copy keeps in-frame clones and lacks some. The sample holds about 58,000 clones, around 85% seen once. This CDR3 contains 17 residues. Between the trimmed V and J ends, which lost 1 base and 8 bases, there was a span of 20 bases. The V gene's germline CDR1 is KGHSH and CDR2 LQKENI. The V gene is TRBV18, the J gene TRBJ1-4; D ambiguous. This receptor was taken from a man aged 35-49 years with active COVID-19. The source material was peripheral blood. CDR3 coding DNA: TGTGCCAGCTCACCACGCGGCCCCGGAGGGCCCGAAGAAAAACTGTTTTTT. Amino acids: CASSPRGPGGPEEKLFF.